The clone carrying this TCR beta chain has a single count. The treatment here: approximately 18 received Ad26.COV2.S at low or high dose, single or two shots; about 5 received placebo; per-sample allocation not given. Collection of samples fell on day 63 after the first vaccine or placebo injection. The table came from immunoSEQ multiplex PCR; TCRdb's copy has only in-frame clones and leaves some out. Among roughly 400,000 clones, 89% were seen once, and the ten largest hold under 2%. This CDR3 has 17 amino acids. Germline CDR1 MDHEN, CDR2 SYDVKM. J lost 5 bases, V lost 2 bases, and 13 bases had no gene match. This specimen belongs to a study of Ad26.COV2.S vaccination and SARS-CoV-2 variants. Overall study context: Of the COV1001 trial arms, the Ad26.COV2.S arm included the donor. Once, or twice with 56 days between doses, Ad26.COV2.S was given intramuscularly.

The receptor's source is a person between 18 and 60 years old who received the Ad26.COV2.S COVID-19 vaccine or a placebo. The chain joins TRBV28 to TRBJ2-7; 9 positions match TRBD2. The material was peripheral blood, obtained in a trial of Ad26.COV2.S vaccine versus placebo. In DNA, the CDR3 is TGTGCCAGCAGTTTACCTATGGCTAGCGGGAATCGGGACGAGCAGTACTTC. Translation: CASSLPMASGNRDEQYF.